The source of this T cell receptor (beta chain) is a study of T cells in Graves' hyperthyroidism and ophthalmopathy. Study results and limitations: A model of 13 V-J pairs discriminated ophthalmopathy from stable hyperthyroidism.

TCR beta CDR3 sequences were amplified from RNA transcripts. A set of HTBI primers served as the primers for a first-round RT-PCR of the TCR CDR3. In TCRdb, the multiplex PCR reads were re-called with MiXCR into one record per CDR3 protein. The sample yields more than 35,000 distinct CDR3 sequences, around half seen once. Germline CDR1 is MDHEN and CDR2 is SYDVKM. This CDR3 is 16 amino acids long. Remarks on this clonotype: What it recognizes is unknown. A read error may be the cause here, since a much bigger clone is one base away.

Patients with uncontrolled infections, other autoimmune diseases, pregnancy or lactation were excluded. Sequenced input: peripheral blood or thyroid tissue (not recorded which). The TCR sequence derives from a woman aged 45-65 years with Graves' hyperthyroidism. The V and J genes are TRBV28 and TRBJ2-5; D ambiguous. The CDR3 reads CASSRRVLPAQGTQYF. The CDR3 DNA reads as TGTGCCAGCAGTCGCCGGGTTCTACCGGCACAAGGGACCCAGTACTTC. Filled out from reference TRBV28 and TRBJ2-5, the complete variable domain reads DVKVTQSSRYLVKRTGEKVFLECVQDMDHENMFWYRQDPGLGLRLIYFSYDVKMKEKGDIPEGYSVSREKKERFSLILESASTNQTSMYLCASSRRVLPAQGTQYFGPGTRLLVL.